This TCR beta chain appears in the sequencing data of a study of T cell responses to AZD1222 COVID-19 vaccine. Broader study findings: Mostly white British, mostly female donors; authors suggested clonal diversity may be underestimated. Repertoires were sampled only after the peak T cell response. Unmutated variant regions reportedly attract nearly half of all spike-specific TCRs.

Libraries were prepared by immunoSEQ multiplex PCR; TCRdb keeps only in-frame clonotypes and omits some of them. The sample yields some 140,000 clones, about 91% seen once. After removal of 4 bases from V and 5 bases from J, the junction contained 8 bases not matched to a gene. This CDR3 has 14 amino acids. Per the germline V gene, CDR1 is SGHNT and CDR2 is YYREEE (reference sequence). A note on this clone: Its antigen remains unidentified.

The receptor comes from an adult who received the AZD1222 COVID-19 vaccine. This material consisted of peripheral blood, taken 28 days after the second AZD1222 dose. V and J are TRBV5-4 and TRBJ2-5; 7 bases line up with TRBD1. The CDR3 DNA reads as TGTGCCAGCAGCCCACGGACAGGTCGGGAGACCCAGTACTTC. It translates to CASSPRTGRETQYF.